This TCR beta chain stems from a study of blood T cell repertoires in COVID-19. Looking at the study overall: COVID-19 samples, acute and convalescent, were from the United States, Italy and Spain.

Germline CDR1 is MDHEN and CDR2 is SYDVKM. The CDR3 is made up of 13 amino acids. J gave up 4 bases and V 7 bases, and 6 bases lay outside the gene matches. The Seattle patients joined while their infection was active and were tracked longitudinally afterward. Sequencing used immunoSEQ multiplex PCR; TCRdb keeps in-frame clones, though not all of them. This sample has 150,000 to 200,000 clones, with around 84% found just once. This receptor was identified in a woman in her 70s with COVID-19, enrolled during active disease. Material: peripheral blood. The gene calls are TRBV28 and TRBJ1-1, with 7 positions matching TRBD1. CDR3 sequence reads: CASNDRETTEAFF. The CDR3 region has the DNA TGTGCCAGCAATGACAGGGAGACCACTGAAGCTTTCTTT.